This T cell receptor (beta chain) derives from a study of blood T cell repertoires in COVID-19. The CDR3 covers 16 residues. The ends lost 0 bases at V and 5 bases at J; junction bases unmatched: 9. Germline CDR1 SGHRS, CDR2 YFSETQ. Only in-frame clones appear in the TCRdb table, and some are missing; sequencing was by immunoSEQ multiplex PCR. The table has 35,000 to 45,000 clones, under 90% seen once. This clone was recorded once. The sequencing input was peripheral blood. The genes are TRBV5-1 and TRBJ2-7; the match to TRBD2 covers 9 bases. The source of this sequence is a human donor in a cohort sampled during active COVID-19. CDR3 residues: CASSLGLAVGIHEQYF. The CDR3 DNA sequence: TGCGCCAGCAGCTTGGGACTAGCGGTGGGTATCCACGAGCAGTACTTC.